This T cell receptor (beta chain) comes out of a study of OX40 agonist ivuxolimab in advanced cancers. Some background on the complete study: The costimulatory receptor OX40 (CD134) was targeted by ivuxolimab, a fully human IgG2 agonistic monoclonal antibody. Intravenous ivuxolimab was administered to patients every 2 weeks at six dose levels: 0.01, 0.1, 0.3, 1.5, 3 and 10 mg/kg. Of the approximately 50 dose-escalation patients, hepatocellular carcinoma was present in around 20, melanoma in roughly 15, renal cell carcinoma in 9 and head and neck cancer in 9. In the dose-escalation cohort, more than 75% of patients were male, and the mean age was roughly 60 years, with a range of roughly 20 to 85. Prior anti-PD-1, anti-PD-L1 or anti-CTLA-4 therapy was permitted, and 40% of dose-escalation patients had received checkpoint inhibitors. Partial responses were achieved by three dose-escalation patients, of whom one had hepatocellular carcinoma and two had cutaneous melanoma. The purpose of peripheral TCRbeta sequencing was to test whether ivuxolimab changed TCR sequence diversity and led to clonal T-cell expansion. The monotherapy dose-escalation portion (N of about 57 patients) of the phase I ivuxolimab trial is reported in the paper. What the work shows at the level of the full study, not this receptor alone: After ivuxolimab, CD8+ T cells had more expanded clones than CD4+ T cells on average. Low levels of normalized T-cell clonal expansion were also seen in some nonresponding patients. In the 0.1-3.0 mg/kg groups, partial responders had among the lowest normalized peripheral clonal expansion, particularly in CD8+ T cells. The antigen specificity of the peripheral T cells that underwent clonal expansion was not determined. At doses of 0.1 to 3.0 mg/kg, clonal expansion of both CD4+ and CD8+ T cells in blood was seen between baseline and week 6.

To note about this clone: Its binding antigen is unknown. Base qualities were left out, and no much larger clone turns up one base away.

The trial excluded patients who had a history of autoimmune disease or who were on systemic immunosuppression. Peripheral blood for TCR sequencing was drawn from every dose cohort at baseline, at cycle 4 day 1 and at cycle 7 day 1. The samples were drawn from a first-in-human, open-label, multicenter phase I dose-escalation trial of ivuxolimab. Adults with locally advanced or metastatic melanoma, renal cell carcinoma, hepatocellular carcinoma or head and neck squamous cell carcinoma were enrolled in the trial. Before TCR sequencing, CD4+ T cells and CD8+ T cells were sorted from peripheral blood as separate populations. To sequence the TCRbeta CDR3 region, genomic DNA was isolated from the sorted cells. The immunoSEQ Assay was used to sequence the TCRbeta CDR3 regions. The clones in this table, taken by TCRdb from immuneACCESS, are in-frame only. Not every clone is retained; where verified, under half of the shortfall comes from an unresolved V gene, and the cause of the rest is unknown. Here the sample has over 95,000 clones; 90% to 95% occur a single time. The top ten clonotypes cover around 0.3% of the sample.

The TCR sequence derives from an adult with an advanced solid tumor such as melanoma, head and neck, liver or kidney cancer. This sample comprised CD4+ or CD8+ T cells sorted from blood, obtained in a trial of the OX40 agonist ivuxolimab.

The DNA sequence follows: TGTGCAAGTCGCTCGAAGGGGCAGGAGAATCAGCCCCAGCATTTT. This gives the protein CASRSKGQENQPQHF. Recombination connected TRBV12-2 to TRBJ1-5; the D segment call TRBD1 is taken from the table without a DNA check. TRBV12-2 is flagged as a pseudogene. CDR3 length: 15 amino acids, cysteine to phenylalanine. The retained sequence is limited to the CDR3, 45 bases, with the frame set at the first base.